This T cell receptor beta chain came from a study of blood T cell repertoires in COVID-19. V dropped 1 base and J dropped 7 bases, with 13 bases sitting between them. CDR1 and CDR2 (germline): LGHDT, YNNKEL (reference sequence). The CDR3 consists of 14 residues. This table comes from immunoSEQ multiplex PCR, and its TCRdb copy is limited to in-frame clones, with some not included. The sample shows some 200,000 clones, almost 90% of them seen only once. The chain links TRBV3-1 (or the pseudogene TRBV3-2) to TRBJ1-2, with D perhaps TRBD1 (6 bases). This sequence originates from a man between 18 and 35 years old with active or convalescent COVID-19. Specimen: peripheral blood. The CDR3, as DNA: TGTGCCAGCAGCCAAGGACGACAGGATCCTGGCTACACCTTC. The encoded protein is CASSQGRQDPGYTF.